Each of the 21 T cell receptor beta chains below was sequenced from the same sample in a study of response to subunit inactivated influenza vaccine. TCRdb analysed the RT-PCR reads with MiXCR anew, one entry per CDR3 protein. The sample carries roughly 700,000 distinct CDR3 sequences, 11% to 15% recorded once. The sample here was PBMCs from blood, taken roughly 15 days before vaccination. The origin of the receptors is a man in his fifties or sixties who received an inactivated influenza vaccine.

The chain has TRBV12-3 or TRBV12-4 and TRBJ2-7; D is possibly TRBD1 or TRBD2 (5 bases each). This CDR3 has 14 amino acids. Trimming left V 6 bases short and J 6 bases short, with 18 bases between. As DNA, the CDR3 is TGTGCCAGCAGGGGCCGGACAAGGGGACGCGAGCAGTACTTC. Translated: CASRGRTRGREQYF.

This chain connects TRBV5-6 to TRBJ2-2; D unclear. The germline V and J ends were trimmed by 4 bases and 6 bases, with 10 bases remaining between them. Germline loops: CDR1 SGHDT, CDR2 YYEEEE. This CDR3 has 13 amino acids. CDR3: CASSPPHSGELFF. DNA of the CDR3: TGTGCCAGCAGCCCCCCACATTCCGGGGAGCTGTTTTTT. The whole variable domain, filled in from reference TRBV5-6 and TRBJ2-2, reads DAGVTQSPTHLIKTRGQQVTLRCSPKSGHDTVSWYQQALGQGPQFIFQYYEEEERQRGNFPDRFSGHQFPNYSSELNVNALLLGDSALYLCASSPPHSGELFFGEGSRLTVL.

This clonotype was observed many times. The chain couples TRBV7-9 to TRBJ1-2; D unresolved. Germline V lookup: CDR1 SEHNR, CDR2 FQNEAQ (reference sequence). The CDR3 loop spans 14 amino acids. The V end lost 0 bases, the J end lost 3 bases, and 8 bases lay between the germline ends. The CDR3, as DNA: TGTGCCAGCAGCTTAGCCGCAGGAGACTATGGCTACACCTTC. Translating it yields CASSLAAGDYGYTF. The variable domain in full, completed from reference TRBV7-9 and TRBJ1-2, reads DTGVSQNPRHKITKRGQNVTFRCDPISEHNRLYWYRQTLGQGPEFLTYFQNEAQLEKSRLLSDRFSAERPKGSFSTLEIQRTEQGDSAMYLCASSLAAGDYGYTFGSGTRLTVV.

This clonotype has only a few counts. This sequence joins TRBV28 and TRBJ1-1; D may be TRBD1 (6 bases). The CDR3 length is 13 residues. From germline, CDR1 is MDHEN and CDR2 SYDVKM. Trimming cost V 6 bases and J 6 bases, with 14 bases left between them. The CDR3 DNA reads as TGTGCCAGCAGGAAACTAAGGGGGGCTGAAGCTTTCTTT. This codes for CASRKLRGAEAFF. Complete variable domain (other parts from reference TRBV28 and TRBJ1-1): DVKVTQSSRYLVKRTGEKVFLECVQDMDHENMFWYRQDPGLGLRLIYFSYDVKMKEKGDIPEGYSVSREKKERFSLILESASTNQTSMYLCASRKLRGAEAFFGQGTRLTVV.

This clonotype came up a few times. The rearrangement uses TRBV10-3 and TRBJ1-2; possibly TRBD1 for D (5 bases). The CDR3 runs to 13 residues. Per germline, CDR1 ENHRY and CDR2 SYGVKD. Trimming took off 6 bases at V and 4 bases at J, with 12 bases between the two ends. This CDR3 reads CAISPGTGYGYTF. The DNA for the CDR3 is TGTGCCATCAGCCCGGGCACAGGCTATGGCTACACCTTC.

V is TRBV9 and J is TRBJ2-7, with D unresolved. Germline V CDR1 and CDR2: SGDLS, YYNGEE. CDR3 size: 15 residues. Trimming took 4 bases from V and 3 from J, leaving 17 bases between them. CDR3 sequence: CASSYNPTLGYEQYF. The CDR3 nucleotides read TGTGCCAGCAGCTATAACCCGACACTTGGCTACGAGCAGTACTTC.

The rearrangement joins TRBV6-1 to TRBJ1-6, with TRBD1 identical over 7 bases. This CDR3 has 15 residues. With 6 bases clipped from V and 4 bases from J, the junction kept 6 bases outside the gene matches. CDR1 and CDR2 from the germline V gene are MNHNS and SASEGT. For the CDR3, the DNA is TGTGCCAGCAGCCCACAGGGGATTTATAATTCACCCCTCCACTTT. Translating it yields CASSPQGIYNSPLHF.

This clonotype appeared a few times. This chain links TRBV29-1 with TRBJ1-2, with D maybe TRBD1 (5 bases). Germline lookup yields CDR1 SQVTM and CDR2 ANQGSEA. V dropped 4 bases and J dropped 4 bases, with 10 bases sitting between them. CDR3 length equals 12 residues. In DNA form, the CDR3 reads TGCAGCGTTGGGGGGGACCTCTATGGCTACACCTTC. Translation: CSVGGDLYGYTF.

Here the CDR3 reads CASLGQGFPEAFF. CDR3 bases: TGTGCCAGCCTGGGACAGGGGTTCCCTGAAGCTTTCTTT. The J gene is TRBJ1-1, the V gene TRBV6-1; 10 bases line up with TRBD1. Germline V gives CDR1 MNHNS, CDR2 SASEGT. CDR3 length: 13 amino acids. J was trimmed by 6 bases and V by 8 bases; bases with no gene match: 6.

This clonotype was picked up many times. The CDR3 loop reads CASSYSQGRGYGYTF. The CDR3 region has the DNA TGTGCCAGCAGTTACTCTCAGGGAAGAGGCTATGGCTACACCTTC. The chain links TRBV6-5 to TRBJ1-2; possible D gene TRBD1, 5 bases. Germline-derived CDR1 and CDR2 are MNHEY and SVGAGI. This CDR3 contains 15 residues. Deletions cut 0 bases from V and 4 bases from J, with 12 bases between.

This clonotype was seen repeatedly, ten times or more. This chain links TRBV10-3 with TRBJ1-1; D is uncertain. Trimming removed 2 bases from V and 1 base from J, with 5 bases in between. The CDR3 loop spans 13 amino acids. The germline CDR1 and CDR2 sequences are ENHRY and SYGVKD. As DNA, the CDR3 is TGTGCCATCAGTGAGCCGAGGAACACTGAAGCTTTCTTT. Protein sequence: CAISEPRNTEAFF.

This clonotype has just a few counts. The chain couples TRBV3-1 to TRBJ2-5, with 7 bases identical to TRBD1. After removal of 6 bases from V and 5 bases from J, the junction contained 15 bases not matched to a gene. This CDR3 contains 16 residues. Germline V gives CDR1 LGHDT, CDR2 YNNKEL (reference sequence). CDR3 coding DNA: TGTGCCAGCAGTCCCTTCCGACAGGGCGGGTCGGAGACCCAGTACTTC. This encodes CASSPFRQGGSETQYF.

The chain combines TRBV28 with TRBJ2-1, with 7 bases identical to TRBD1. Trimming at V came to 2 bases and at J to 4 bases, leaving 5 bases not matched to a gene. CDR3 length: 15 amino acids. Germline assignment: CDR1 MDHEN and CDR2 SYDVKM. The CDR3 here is CASSLGTAVYNEQFF. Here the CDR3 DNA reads TGTGCCAGCAGTTTAGGGACAGCGGTATACAATGAGCAGTTCTTC.

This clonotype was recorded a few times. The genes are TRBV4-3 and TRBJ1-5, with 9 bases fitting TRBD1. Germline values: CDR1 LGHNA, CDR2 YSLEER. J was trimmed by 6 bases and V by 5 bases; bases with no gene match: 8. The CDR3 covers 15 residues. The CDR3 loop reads CASSNWTGVAQPQHF. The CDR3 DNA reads TGCGCCAGCAGCAACTGGACAGGGGTGGCTCAGCCCCAGCATTTT.

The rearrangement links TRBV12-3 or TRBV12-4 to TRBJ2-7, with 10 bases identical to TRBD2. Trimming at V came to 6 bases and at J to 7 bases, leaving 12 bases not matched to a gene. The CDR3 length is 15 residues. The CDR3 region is CASRDSGRRSGEQYF. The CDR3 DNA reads TGTGCCAGCAGGGATAGCGGGAGGCGATCGGGAGAGCAGTACTTC.

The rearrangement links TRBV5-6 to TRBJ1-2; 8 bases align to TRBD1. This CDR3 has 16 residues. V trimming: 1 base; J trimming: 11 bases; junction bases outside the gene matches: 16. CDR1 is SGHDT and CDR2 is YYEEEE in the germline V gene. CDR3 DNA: TGTGCCAGCAGCTTGTGGGGGACAGGCGACCCCCTTGGTTACACCTTC. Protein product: CASSLWGTGDPLGYTF.

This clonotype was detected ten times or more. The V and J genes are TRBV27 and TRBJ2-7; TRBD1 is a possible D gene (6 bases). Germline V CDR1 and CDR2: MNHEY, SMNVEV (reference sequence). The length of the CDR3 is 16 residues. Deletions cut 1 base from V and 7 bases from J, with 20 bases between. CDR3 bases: TGTGCCAGCAGTTTATTCCCCGGAGACAGGATGGGAGAGCAGTACTTC. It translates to CASSLFPGDRMGEQYF.

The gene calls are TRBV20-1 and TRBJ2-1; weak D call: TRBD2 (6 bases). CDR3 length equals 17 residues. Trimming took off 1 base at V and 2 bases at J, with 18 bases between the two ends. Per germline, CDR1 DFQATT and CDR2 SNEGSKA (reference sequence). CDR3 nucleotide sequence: TGCAGTGCTAGAGGAGTCTGGGGGGTGTACCCCTACAATGAGCAGTTCTTC. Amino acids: CSARGVWGVYPYNEQFF.

CDR3 amino acids: CASSFVQGGGEQFF. CDR3 sequence (DNA): TGCGCCAGCAGCTTTGTACAGGGAGGTGGTGAGCAGTTCTTC. The genes are TRBV5-1 and TRBJ2-1; either TRBD1 or TRBD2 may fit D (6 bases each). Trimming pared 2 bases from V and 9 bases from J, leaving 15 bases between. The CDR3 is 14 residues long. CDR1 is SGHRS and CDR2 is YFSETQ in the germline V gene.

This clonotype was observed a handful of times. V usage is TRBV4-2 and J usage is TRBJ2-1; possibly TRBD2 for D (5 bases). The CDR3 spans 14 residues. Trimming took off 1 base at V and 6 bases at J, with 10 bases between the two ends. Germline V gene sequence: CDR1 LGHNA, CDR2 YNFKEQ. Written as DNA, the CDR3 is TGTGCCAGCAGCCAAGGGAACCGGGGCAATGAGCAGTTCTTC. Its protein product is CASSQGNRGNEQFF.

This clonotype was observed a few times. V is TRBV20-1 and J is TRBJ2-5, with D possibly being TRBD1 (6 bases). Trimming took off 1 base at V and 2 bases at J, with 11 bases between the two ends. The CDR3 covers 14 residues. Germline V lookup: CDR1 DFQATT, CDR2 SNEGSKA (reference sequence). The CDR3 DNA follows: TGCAGTGCTAGAGGGGACAAGTATCAAGAGACCCAGTACTTC. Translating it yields CSARGDKYQETQYF.